Listed here are 10 T cell receptor beta chains from one sample, sequenced in a study of cytomegalovirus exposure and HLA in healthy donors. 60 Vbeta and 13 Jbeta primers were used in PCR. Profiling relied on immunoSEQ multiplex PCR, and the TCRdb table lists in-frame clones only, not all of them. The repertoire includes approximately 61,000 clones, around 75% of them detected once, and about 53% sits in the top ten. The sequencing sample was made of PBMCs. The receptor source for this set is a man in his forties or fifties in good health and CMV-seropositive.

V gene TRBV30 combines with J gene TRBJ2-5; 8 nucleotides align to TRBD1. Germline loops: CDR1 GTSNPN, CDR2 SVGIG (reference sequence). V was pared by 3 bases and J by 5 bases, with 5 bases of the junction left unmatched. The CDR3 length is 13 residues. DNA for the CDR3: TGTGCCTGGAGCGGACGGGACAGGGAGACCCAGTACTTC. As protein: CAWSGRDRETQYF. Looking up the rest from reference TRBV30 and TRBJ2-5 gives the full variable domain: SQTIHQWPATLVQPVGSPLSLECTVEGTSNPNLYWYRQAAGRGLQLLFYSVGIGQISSEVPQNLSASRPQDRQFILSSKKLLLSDSGFYLCAWSGRDRETQYFGPGTRLLVL.

The chain uses TRBV5-5 and TRBJ1-3, with 7 bases fitting TRBD1. The CDR3 is 15 amino acids. Germline CDR1 SGHKS, CDR2 YYEKEE (reference sequence). Unmatched junction bases numbered 2, after V lost 0 bases and J lost 2 bases. CDR3 nucleotides: TGTGCCAGCAGCTTGGATACAGGGGCTGGAAACACCATATATTTT. Protein product: CASSLDTGAGNTIYF. Using reference TRBV5-5 and TRBJ1-3 for the parts outside the CDR3, the full variable domain is DAGVTQSPTHLIKTRGQQVTLRCSPISGHKSVSWYQQVLGQGPQFIFQYYEKEERGRGNFPDRFSARQFPNYSSELNVNALLLGDSALYLCASSLDTGAGNTIYFGEGSWLTVV.

The gene calls are TRBV7-2 and TRBJ2-3, with D perhaps matching TRBD1 (5 bases). Trimming took off 7 bases at V and 8 bases at J, with 19 bases between the two ends. The germline CDR1 and CDR2 sequences are SGHTA and FQGNSA. The CDR3 is made up of 14 amino acids. CDR3 DNA: TGTGCCAGCATCCTTGCTCGGCAGCAGGGTACGCAGTATTTT. This translates into CASILARQQGTQYF.

This clone showed up just a few times. J is TRBJ2-3 and V is TRBV27; 7 bases map to TRBD2. Germline assignment: CDR1 MNHEY and CDR2 SMNVEV (reference sequence). Trimming removed 2 bases from V and 4 bases from J; junction bases left unmatched: 9. The CDR3 length is 16 residues. This CDR3 reads CASSLIGGRGADTQYF. In DNA, the CDR3 is TGTGCCAGCAGTTTAATTGGCGGCCGGGGGGCAGATACGCAGTATTTT.

This rearrangement joins TRBV19 to TRBJ2-1; weak D call: TRBD2 (6 bases). Germline-derived CDR1 and CDR2 are LNHDA and SQIVND (reference sequence). V lost 1 base and J lost 3, with 7 bases in between. This CDR3 spans 14 amino acids. The CDR3 nucleotides read TGTGCCAGTAGTATAGGCGGGGACTACAATGAGCAGTTCTTC. It translates to CASSIGGDYNEQFF.

The chain links TRBV7-2 to TRBJ1-4, with a weak D call TRBD1 (6 bases). The germline V gene encodes CDR1 SGHTA and CDR2 FQGNSA. This CDR3 has 16 amino acids. The V and J ends lost 9 bases and 0 bases respectively, with 17 bases between them. The CDR3 sequence: CASRRGGKATNEKLFF. In nucleotides, the CDR3 is TGTGCCAGTCGCCGGGGGGGCAAGGCAACTAATGAAAAACTGTTTTTT.

The chain uses TRBV4-3 and TRBJ1-2, with 8 bases that match TRBD1. Germline V CDR1 and CDR2: LGHNA, YSLEER. This CDR3 region has 16 residues. V dropped 0 bases and J dropped 8; count of bases not matched to a gene: 11. CDR3 region: CASSQEGTGRVEGYTF. The DNA for the CDR3 is TGCGCCAGCAGCCAAGAAGGGACAGGACGGGTTGAGGGCTACACCTTC.

The gene calls are TRBV18 and TRBJ1-4; 8 bases are shared with TRBD1. Germline lookup yields CDR1 KGHSH and CDR2 LQKENI. The ends lost 8 bases at V and 5 bases at J; junction bases unmatched: 7. This CDR3 is 14 amino acids long. As DNA, the CDR3 is TGTGCCAGCGAAGGGACAGGAACAAATGAAAAACTGTTTTTT. Translating it yields CASEGTGTNEKLFF.

This chain links TRBV6-5 with TRBJ1-5, with 7 bases identical to TRBD1. There are 13 residues in the CDR3. Germline lookup yields CDR1 MNHEY and CDR2 SVGAGI. V lost 5 bases and J lost 4; bases outside the gene matches: 2. CDR3 nucleotides: TGTGCCAGCAGTACAGGGGTTAATCAGCCCCAGCATTTT. Residues: CASSTGVNQPQHF.

The gene calls are TRBV28 and TRBJ2-3, with 7 bases identical to TRBD2. Germline CDR1 and CDR2: MDHEN and SYDVKM. The length of the CDR3 is 18 residues. The V and J ends lost 6 bases and 0 bases, in that order; junction bases with no gene match: 15. CDR3 nucleotide sequence: TGTGCCAGCAGCCTTGCCCGTGTGAGGGAGGGGAGCACAGATACGCAGTATTTT. As protein: CASSLARVREGSTDTQYF.